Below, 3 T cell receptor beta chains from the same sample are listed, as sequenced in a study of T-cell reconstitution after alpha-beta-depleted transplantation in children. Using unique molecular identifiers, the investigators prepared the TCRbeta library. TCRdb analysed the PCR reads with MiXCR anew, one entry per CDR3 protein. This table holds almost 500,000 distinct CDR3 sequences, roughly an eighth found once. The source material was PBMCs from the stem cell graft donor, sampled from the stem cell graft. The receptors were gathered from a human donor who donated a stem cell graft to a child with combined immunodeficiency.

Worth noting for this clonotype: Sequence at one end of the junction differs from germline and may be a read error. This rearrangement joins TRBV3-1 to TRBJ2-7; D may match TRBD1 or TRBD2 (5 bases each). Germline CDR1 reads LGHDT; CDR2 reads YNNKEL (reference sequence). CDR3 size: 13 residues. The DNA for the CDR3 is TGTGCCAGCAGCCAAAATTCCGGGACCAGGGAGCACTTC. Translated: CASSQNSGTREHF.

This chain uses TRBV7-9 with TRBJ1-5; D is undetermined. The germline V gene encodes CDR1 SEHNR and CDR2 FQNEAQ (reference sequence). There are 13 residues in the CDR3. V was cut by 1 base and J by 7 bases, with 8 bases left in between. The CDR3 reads CASSLEAEQPQHF. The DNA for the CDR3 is TGTGCCAGCAGCTTAGAGGCCGAGCAGCCCCAGCATTTT.

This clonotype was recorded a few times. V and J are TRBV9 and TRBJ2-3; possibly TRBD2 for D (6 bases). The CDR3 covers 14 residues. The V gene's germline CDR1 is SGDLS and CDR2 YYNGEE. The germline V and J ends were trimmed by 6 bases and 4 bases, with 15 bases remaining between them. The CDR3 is CASTRAGWADTQYF. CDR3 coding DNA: TGTGCCAGCACCCGGGCGGGATGGGCAGATACGCAGTATTTT.